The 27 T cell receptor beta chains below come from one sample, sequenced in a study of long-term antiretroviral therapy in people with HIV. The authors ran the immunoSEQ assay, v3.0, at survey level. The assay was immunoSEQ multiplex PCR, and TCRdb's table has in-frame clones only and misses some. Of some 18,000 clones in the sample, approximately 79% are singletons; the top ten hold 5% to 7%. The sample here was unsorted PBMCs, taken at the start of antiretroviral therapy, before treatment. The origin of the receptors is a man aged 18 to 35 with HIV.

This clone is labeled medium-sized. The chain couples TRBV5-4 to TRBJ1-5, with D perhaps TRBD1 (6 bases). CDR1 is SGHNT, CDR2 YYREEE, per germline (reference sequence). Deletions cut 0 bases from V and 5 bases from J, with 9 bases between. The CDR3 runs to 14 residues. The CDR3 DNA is TGTGCCAGCAGCTTGGGGGGGGCTCATCAGCCCCAGCATTTT. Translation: CASSLGGAHQPQHF.

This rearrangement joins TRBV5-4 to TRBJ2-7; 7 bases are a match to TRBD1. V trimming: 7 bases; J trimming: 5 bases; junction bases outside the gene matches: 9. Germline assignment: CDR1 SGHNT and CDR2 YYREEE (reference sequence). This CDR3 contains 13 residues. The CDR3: CASSSSGQDEQYF. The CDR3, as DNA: TGTGCCAGCTCCTCCTCTGGACAGGACGAGCAGTACTTC.

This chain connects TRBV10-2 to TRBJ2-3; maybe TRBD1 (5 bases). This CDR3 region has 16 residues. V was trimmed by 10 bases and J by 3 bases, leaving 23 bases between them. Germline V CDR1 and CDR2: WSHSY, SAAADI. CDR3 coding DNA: TGCGCCACTAAACTCGTAGGGGCGAATCGGACAGATACGCAGTATTTT. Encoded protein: CATKLVGANRTDTQYF.

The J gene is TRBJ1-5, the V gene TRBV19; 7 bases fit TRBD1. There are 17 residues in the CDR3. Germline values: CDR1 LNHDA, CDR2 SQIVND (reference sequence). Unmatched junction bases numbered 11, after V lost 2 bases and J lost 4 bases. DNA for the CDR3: TGTGCCAGTAGTATAAATCACCGGGACAGCCTGAATCAGCCCCAGCATTTT. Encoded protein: CASSINHRDSLNQPQHF.

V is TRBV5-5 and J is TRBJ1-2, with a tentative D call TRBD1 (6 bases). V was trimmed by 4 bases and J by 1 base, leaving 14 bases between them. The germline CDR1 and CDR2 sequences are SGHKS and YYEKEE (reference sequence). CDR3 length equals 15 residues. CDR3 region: CASSAGGASNYGYTF. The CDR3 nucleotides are TGTGCCAGCAGCGCTGGGGGGGCAAGTAACTATGGCTACACCTTC.

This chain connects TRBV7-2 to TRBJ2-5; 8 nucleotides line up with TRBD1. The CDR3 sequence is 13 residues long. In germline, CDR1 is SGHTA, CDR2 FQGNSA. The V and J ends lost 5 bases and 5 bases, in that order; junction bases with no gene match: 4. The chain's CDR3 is CASSGYRGETQYF. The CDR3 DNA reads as TGTGCCAGCAGCGGATACAGGGGGGAGACCCAGTACTTC.

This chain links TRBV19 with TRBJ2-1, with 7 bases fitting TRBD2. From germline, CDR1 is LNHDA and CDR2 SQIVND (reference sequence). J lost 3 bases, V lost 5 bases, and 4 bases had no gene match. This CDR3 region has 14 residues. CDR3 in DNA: TGTGCCAGTAGTCCGGGCGGGAGCTACAATGAGCAGTTCTTC. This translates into CASSPGGSYNEQFF.

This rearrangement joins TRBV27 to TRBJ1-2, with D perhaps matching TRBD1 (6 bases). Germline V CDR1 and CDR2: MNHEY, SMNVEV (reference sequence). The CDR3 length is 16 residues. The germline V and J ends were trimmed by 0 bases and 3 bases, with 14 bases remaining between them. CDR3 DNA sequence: TGTGCCAGCAGTTTATCGGGTCAGAGGGGGGACTATGGCTACACCTTC. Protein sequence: CASSLSGQRGDYGYTF.

The CDR3 nucleotides are TGTGCCAGCAGTGTTACAGGGGTTTTCGGGGAGCTGTTTTTT. Its translation: CASSVTGVFGELFF. The chain joins TRBV25-1 to TRBJ2-2; TRBD1 aligns across 7 bases. CDR1 MGHDK and CDR2 SYGVNS come from the germline V gene. The V and J ends lost 4 bases and 7 bases, in that order; junction bases with no gene match: 6. This CDR3 is built from 14 residues.

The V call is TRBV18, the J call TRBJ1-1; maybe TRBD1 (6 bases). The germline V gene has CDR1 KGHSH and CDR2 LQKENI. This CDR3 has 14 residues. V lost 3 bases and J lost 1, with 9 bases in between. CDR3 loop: CASSPNRENTEAFF. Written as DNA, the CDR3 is TGTGCCAGCTCACCCAACAGGGAGAACACTGAAGCTTTCTTT. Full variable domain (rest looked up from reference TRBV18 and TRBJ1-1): NAGVMQNPRHLVRRRGQEARLRCSPMKGHSHVYWYRQLPEEGLKFMVYLQKENIIDESGMPKERFSAEFPKEGPSILRIQQVVRGDSAAYFCASSPNRENTEAFFGQGTRLTVV.

CDR3: CASSQGGQATNYGYTF. DNA of the CDR3: TGTGCCAGCAGCCAAGGGGGACAGGCAACTAACTATGGCTACACCTTC. This chain uses TRBV4-2 with TRBJ1-2; TRBD1 matches at 8 bases. Trimming cost V 1 base and J 0 bases; bases outside gene matches: 4. Germline CDR1 reads LGHNA; CDR2 reads YNFKEQ. This CDR3 comprises 16 residues.

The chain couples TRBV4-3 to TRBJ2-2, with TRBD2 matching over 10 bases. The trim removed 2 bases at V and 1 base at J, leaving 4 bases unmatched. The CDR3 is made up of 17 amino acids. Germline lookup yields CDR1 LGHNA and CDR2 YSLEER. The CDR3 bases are TGCGCCAGCAGCCAATATTTAGCGGGAGGGAACACCGGGGAGCTGTTTTTT. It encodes CASSQYLAGGNTGELFF.

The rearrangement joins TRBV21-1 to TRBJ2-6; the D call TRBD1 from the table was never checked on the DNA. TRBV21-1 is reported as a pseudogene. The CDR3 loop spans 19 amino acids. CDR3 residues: CASSPPGAHDSSGANVLTF. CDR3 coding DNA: TGTGCCAGCAGCCCACCAGGGGCTCACGACAGCTCTGGGGCCAACGTCCTGACTTTC.

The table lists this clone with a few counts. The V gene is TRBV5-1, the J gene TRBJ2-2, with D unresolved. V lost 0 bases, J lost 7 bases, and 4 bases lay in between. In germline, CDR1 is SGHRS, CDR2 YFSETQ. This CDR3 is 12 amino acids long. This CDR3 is CASSLGSGELFF. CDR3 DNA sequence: TGCGCCAGCAGCTTGGGGAGCGGGGAGCTGTTTTTT.

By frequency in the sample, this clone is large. CDR3 coding DNA: TGCGCCAGCAGTCAATCCGCTCCGTCGGGGGGTTCGGGACCTGCCTACGAGCAGTACTTC. Translation gives CASSQSAPSGGSGPAYEQYF. The chain combines TRBV23-1 with TRBJ2-7; 7 positions agree with TRBD2. TRBV23-1 is labeled an ORF, and its function is uncertain. The length of the CDR3 is 20 residues. The V and J ends lost 0 bases and 2 bases, in that order; junction bases with no gene match: 19.

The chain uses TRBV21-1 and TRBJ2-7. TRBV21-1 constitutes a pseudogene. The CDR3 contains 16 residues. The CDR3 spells CASSRERPSAVSEQYF. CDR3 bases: TGTGCCAGCAGCCGCGAACGTCCATCAGCCGTCTCCGAGCAGTACTTC.

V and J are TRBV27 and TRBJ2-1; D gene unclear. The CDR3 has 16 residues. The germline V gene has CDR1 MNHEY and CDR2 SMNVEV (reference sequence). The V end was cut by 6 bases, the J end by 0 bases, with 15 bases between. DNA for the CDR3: TGTGCCAGCAGCCGCAGTACTCCAAGCTCCTACAATGAGCAGTTCTTC. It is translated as CASSRSTPSSYNEQFF.

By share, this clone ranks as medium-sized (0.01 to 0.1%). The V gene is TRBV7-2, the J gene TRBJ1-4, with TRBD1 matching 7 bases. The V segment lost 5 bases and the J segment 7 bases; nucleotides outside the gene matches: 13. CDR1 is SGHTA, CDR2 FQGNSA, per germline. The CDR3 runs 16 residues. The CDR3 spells CASSTRTGRSGEKLFF. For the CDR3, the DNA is TGTGCCAGCAGCACCCGGACAGGTCGAAGCGGTGAAAAACTGTTTTTT.

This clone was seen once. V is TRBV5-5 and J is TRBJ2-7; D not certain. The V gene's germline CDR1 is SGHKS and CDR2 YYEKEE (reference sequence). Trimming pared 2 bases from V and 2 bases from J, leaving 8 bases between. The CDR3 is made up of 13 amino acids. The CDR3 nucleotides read TGTGCCAGCAGCTTTCAAGGAGCCTACGAGCAGTACTTC. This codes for CASSFQGAYEQYF.

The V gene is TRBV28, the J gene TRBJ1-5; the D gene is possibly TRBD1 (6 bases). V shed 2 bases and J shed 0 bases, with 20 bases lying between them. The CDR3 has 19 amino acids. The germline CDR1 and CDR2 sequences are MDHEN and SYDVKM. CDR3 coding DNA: TGTGCCAGCAGTTTAGCACAGGGCTTAGGATTTTATAGCAATCAGCCCCAGCATTTT. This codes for CASSLAQGLGFYSNQPQHF.

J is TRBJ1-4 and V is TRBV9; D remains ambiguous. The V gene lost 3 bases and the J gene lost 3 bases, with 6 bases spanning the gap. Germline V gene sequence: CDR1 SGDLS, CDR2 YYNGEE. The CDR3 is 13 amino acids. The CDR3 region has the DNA TGTGCCAGCAGCGGGGGTGCTAATGAAAAACTGTTTTTT. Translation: CASSGGANEKLFF.

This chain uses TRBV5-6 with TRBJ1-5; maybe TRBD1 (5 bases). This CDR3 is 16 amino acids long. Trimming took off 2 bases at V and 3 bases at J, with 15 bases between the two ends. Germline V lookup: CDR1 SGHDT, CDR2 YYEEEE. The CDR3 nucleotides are TGTGCCAGCAGCTTCAGGGTCCAGGCGTACAATCAGCCCCAGCATTTT. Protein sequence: CASSFRVQAYNQPQHF.

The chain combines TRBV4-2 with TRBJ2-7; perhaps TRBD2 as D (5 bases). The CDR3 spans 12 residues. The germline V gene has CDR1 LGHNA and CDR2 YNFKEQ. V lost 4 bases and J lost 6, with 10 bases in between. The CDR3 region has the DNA TGTGCCAGCAGCCCGCCGGCGGGCGAGCAGTACTTC. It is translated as CASSPPAGEQYF.

In nucleotides, the CDR3 is TGCAGCGTTGAAGTCACTGAAGCTTTCTTT. It is translated as CSVEVTEAFF. This chain connects TRBV29-1 to TRBJ1-1; D not resolved. Germline CDR1 SQVTM, CDR2 ANQGSEA. The V and J ends lost 1 base and 4 bases respectively, with 1 base between them. The CDR3 sequence is 10 residues long.

CDR3 loop: CASSQEGNSGANVLTF. CDR3 nucleotides: TGTGCCAGCAGCCAAGAAGGTAACTCTGGGGCCAACGTCCTGACTTTC. V is TRBV4-2 and J is TRBJ2-6; no reliable D call. Germline V gene sequence: CDR1 LGHNA, CDR2 YNFKEQ. V was trimmed by 0 bases and J by 0 bases, leaving 6 bases between them. CDR3 size: 16 residues.

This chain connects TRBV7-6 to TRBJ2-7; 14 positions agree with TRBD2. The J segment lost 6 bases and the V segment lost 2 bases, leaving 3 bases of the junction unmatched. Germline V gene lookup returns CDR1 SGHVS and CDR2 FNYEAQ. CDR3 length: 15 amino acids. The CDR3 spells CASSLTGLAGGEQYF. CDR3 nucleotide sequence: TGTGCCAGCAGCTTAACTGGACTAGCGGGAGGCGAGCAGTACTTC.

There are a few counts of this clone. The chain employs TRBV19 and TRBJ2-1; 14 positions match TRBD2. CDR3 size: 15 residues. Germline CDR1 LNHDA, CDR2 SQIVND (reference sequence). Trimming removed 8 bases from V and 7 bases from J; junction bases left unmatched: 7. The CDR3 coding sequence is TGTGCCAGTCGGGGAGGGACTAGCGGGAGTAATGAGCAGTTCTTC. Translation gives CASRGGTSGSNEQFF.